One sample yielded the 12 T cell receptor beta chains listed below, sequenced in a study of CD8 T cells in Susac syndrome. Roughly 0.45 to 1 ug RNA was reverse transcribed with random hexamers. TCRdb re-called the immunoSEQ multiplex PCR reads with MiXCR, one entry per CDR3 protein. The table includes about 300,000 distinct CDR3 sequences, 85% detected once. The sample taken for sequencing was CD8+ T cells from PBMCs. The receptor source for this set is a human donor with multiple sclerosis.

J is TRBJ2-6 and V is TRBV4-3; no reliable D call. The germline V gene encodes CDR1 LGHNA and CDR2 YSLEER. The CDR3 covers 15 residues. V was pared by 0 bases and J by 1 base, with 4 bases between. The CDR3 DNA reads TGCGCCAGCAGCCAAGAGGGGTCTGGGGCCAACGTCCTGACTTTC. Translated, it gives CASSQEGSGANVLTF.

This clonotype was seen a few times. The J gene is TRBJ2-3, the V gene TRBV25-1; no firm D call. Germline V gene sequence: CDR1 MGHDK, CDR2 SYGVNS. V was shortened by 10 bases and J by 5 bases, with 7 bases between the two germline ends. This CDR3 is built from 10 residues. The CDR3 is CATTGDTQYF. CDR3 nucleotide sequence: TGTGCCACCACGGGAGATACGCAGTATTTT.

This clonotype was counted a few times. The rearrangement joins TRBV11-2 to TRBJ2-3; 10 bases match TRBD2. Trimming took 5 bases from V and 5 from J; bases not matched to a gene: 7. Germline loops: CDR1 SGHAT, CDR2 FQNNGV. The CDR3 loop spans 15 amino acids. The CDR3 nucleotides read TGTGCCAGCAGCCAGCTAGCGGGAGCCATAGATACGCAGTATTTT. This gives the protein CASSQLAGAIDTQYF.

The chain employs TRBV10-3 and TRBJ2-3; 8 bases agree with TRBD2. CDR3 length: 18 residues. The V gene end was trimmed by 4 bases and the J gene end by 1 base; junction bases not matched to a gene: 13. Germline V gene data show CDR1 as ENHRY and CDR2 as SYGVKD. Written as DNA, the CDR3 is TGTGCCATCAGTGTAGTGTTTCGACTAGCGAGACGCACAGATACGCAGTATTTT. It translates to CAISVVFRLARRTDTQYF.

The chain is built from TRBV4-3 and TRBJ2-3; 9 bases agree with TRBD2. The length of the CDR3 is 16 residues. V dropped 0 bases and J dropped 4; count of bases not matched to a gene: 5. CDR1 is LGHNA and CDR2 is YSLEER in the germline V gene. This chain's CDR3 is CASSQDRLAEPDTQYF. The DNA of the CDR3 is TGCGCCAGCAGCCAAGATCGACTAGCGGAACCAGATACGCAGTATTTT.

The chain joins TRBV7-6 to TRBJ1-2, with D maybe TRBD1 (5 bases). V was shortened by 0 bases and J by 6 bases, with 14 bases between the two germline ends. CDR1 and CDR2 (germline): SGHVS, FNYEAQ. The CDR3 runs 15 residues. The CDR3 DNA is TGTGCCAGCAGCTTAGCGGTTCAGGGAGCCCATGGCTACACCTTC. This translates into CASSLAVQGAHGYTF.

This clonotype turned up a few times. This chain joins TRBV27 and TRBJ2-3; TRBD2 might be the D (5 bases). The CDR3 runs 13 residues. V was shortened by 9 bases and J by 1 base, with 11 bases between the two germline ends. The germline V gene has CDR1 MNHEY and CDR2 SMNVEV (reference sequence). The CDR3 sequence: CASSGGRTDTQYF. The CDR3 coding sequence is TGTGCCAGTTCCGGAGGCCGCACAGATACGCAGTATTTT.

The V call is TRBV4-3, the J call TRBJ2-7; D not resolved. V was pared by 4 bases and J by 2 bases, with 12 bases between. The CDR3 contains 14 residues. From germline, CDR1 is LGHNA and CDR2 YSLEER. The CDR3 DNA follows: TGCGCCAGCAGCCCAGGACCCTTGGCCTACGAGCAGTACTTC. This codes for CASSPGPLAYEQYF.

This chain links TRBV20-1 with TRBJ2-7; 7 bases align to TRBD2. Germline CDR1 DFQATT, CDR2 SNEGSKA (reference sequence). The ends lost 0 bases at V and 2 bases at J; junction bases unmatched: 7. The CDR3 extends over 15 amino acids. The CDR3 DNA reads as TGCAGTGCTAGAGATTTAAGCGGGAAGCCCTACGAGCAGTACTTC. Translating gives CSARDLSGKPYEQYF.

CDR3 protein: CASSQTIYTGNYGYTF. The CDR3 DNA sequence: TGTGCCAGCAGCCAAACGATATACACAGGGAACTATGGCTACACCTTC. This chain joins TRBV5-6 and TRBJ1-2; tentatively, D is TRBD1 (6 bases). The CDR3 extends over 16 amino acids. The germline V gene has CDR1 SGHDT and CDR2 YYEEEE. V lost 4 bases and J 2 bases, leaving 18 bases between the germline ends.

This chain uses TRBV7-8 with TRBJ1-2, with D perhaps TRBD1 (6 bases). The CDR3 extends over 13 amino acids. CDR1 is SGHVS and CDR2 is FQNEAQ in the germline V gene. Trimming pared 5 bases from V and 4 bases from J, leaving 11 bases between. DNA for the CDR3: TGTGCCAGCAGCGACAGGAGTAGCTATGGCTACACCTTC. Protein: CASSDRSSYGYTF.

This clonotype was found once. The J gene is TRBJ2-5, the V gene TRBV6-5; either TRBD1 or TRBD2 may fit D (5 bases each). Trimming took 3 bases from V and 7 from J, leaving 12 bases between them. This CDR3 comprises 13 residues. CDR1 and CDR2 from the germline V gene are MNHEY and SVGAGI. The CDR3 protein is CASSYRDLGTQYF. In nucleotides, the CDR3 is TGTGCCAGCAGTTATAGGGACCTGGGGACCCAGTACTTC.